This T cell receptor (beta chain) comes out of a study of beta chain features in type 1 diabetes. As for the study in general: Healthy donors, compared against patients, showed similar age, gender and cell yields.

The investigators reverse transcribed all of the isolated RNA, so they sequenced expressed TCRB transcripts. Some clones are missing from TCRdb's copy, which holds only in-frame ones; the method was immunoSEQ multiplex PCR. The profile shows around 250,000 clones, roughly 30% of them singletons. Per germline, CDR1 SEHNR and CDR2 FQNEAQ (reference sequence). V gave up 6 bases and J gave up 3 bases; unmatched junction bases: 11. The CDR3 is made up of 16 amino acids. In the case of this clone: Its target is not known.

Around 110 mL of blood, on average, came from one heparinised draw per donor. Study observations and caveats: Shorter templates might be favored by PCR, equally in patients and controls. For type 1 diabetes patients, VDJ junctions showed fewer insertions and more deletions.

This TCR was sampled from a man aged 30 to 39 in good health. V and J are TRBV7-9 and TRBJ2-3; 8 bases agree with TRBD2. Source material: central memory CD4+ T cells from blood. Here the CDR3 DNA reads TGTGCCAGCAGTCGGGAGGGCGGAATACCGACAGATACGCAGTATTTT. Amino acid sequence: CASSREGGIPTDTQYF.